Here is one T cell receptor (beta chain) with its context. The data originate from a study of blood T cells in healthy people across ages. Alongside a J-beta primer mix, a sample-barcoded 5' primer served in a second PCR lasting roughly 7 to 11 cycles. MiXCR, run by TCRdb on the 5' RACE reads, gives a single entry per CDR3 protein. There are fewer than 1.5 million distinct CDR3 sequences in the sample; about 43% occur only once, and 7.9% lies in the top ten. For every donor, a draw yielded around 10 milliliters of peripheral blood. The receptor was isolated from a young woman in good health. The sample was blood.

The DNA for the CDR3 is TGTGCCACCAGCAGAGATCAAGGGGGACAGTATGGCTACACCTTC. Translation gives CATSRDQGGQYGYTF. The rearrangement uses TRBV15 and TRBJ1-2; 7 bases fit TRBD1. This CDR3 spans 15 amino acids. With 0 bases clipped from V and 5 bases from J, the junction kept 6 bases outside the gene matches. CDR1 and CDR2 from the germline V gene are LNHNV and YYDKDF (reference sequence). The entire variable domain, with the rest obtained from reference TRBV15 and TRBJ1-2, is as follows: DAMVIQNPRYQVTQFGKPVTLSCSQTLNHNVMYWYQQKSSQAPKLLFHYYDKDFNNEADTPDNFQSRRPNTSFCFLDIRSPGLGDTAMYLCATSRDQGGQYGYTFGSGTRLTVV.